Listed below are T cell receptor beta chains from one sample, sequenced in a study of T cells in Graves' hyperthyroidism and ophthalmopathy. MiXCR was run by TCRdb on the multiplex PCR reads, yielding one entry per CDR3 protein. Of 600,000 or so distinct CDR3 sequences in the sample, about 45% were seen once. Sequencing was performed on peripheral blood or thyroid tissue (not recorded which). The source of these receptors is a woman aged 18 to 35 with Graves' hyperthyroidism. Each CDR3 is given with its conserved first and last residue. Each record gives: clone size, V gene, J gene, CDR3 length, D gene, CDR3 protein, CDR3 DNA. The D gene is left open where the match is weak. Expanded clones are given a class, and other clones once, few, many or no size at all.

clone_size: -
v_call: TRBV7-6
j_call: TRBJ2-7
cdr3_length: 16
d_call: TRBD1
cdr3_aa: CASRGFGTGIGDEQYF
cdr3_nt: TGTGCCAGCAGGGGCTTTGGGACAGGGATAGGCGACGAGCAGTACTTC

clone_size: -
v_call: TRBV10-2
j_call: TRBJ2-2
cdr3_length: 15
d_call: TRBD2
cdr3_aa: CASTQRAGGIGELFF
cdr3_nt: TGCGCCAGCACCCAACGGGCGGGGGGCATCGGGGAGCTGTTTTTT

clone_size: -
v_call: TRBV6-2/TRBV6-3
j_call: TRBJ1-1
cdr3_length: 15
d_call: -
cdr3_aa: CASSLPRRPATEAFF
cdr3_nt: TGTGCCAGCAGTCTCCCCAGGCGACCCGCCACTGAAGCTTTCTTT

clone_size: -
v_call: TRBV20-1
j_call: TRBJ2-5
cdr3_length: 14
d_call: TRBD2
cdr3_aa: CSARDQGLAETQYF
cdr3_nt: TGCAGTGCTAGAGATCAGGGACTAGCTGAGACCCAGTACTTC

clone_size: many
v_call: TRBV7-9
j_call: TRBJ1-4
cdr3_length: 15
d_call: TRBD1
cdr3_aa: CASSFTGVENEKLFF
cdr3_nt: TGTGCCAGCAGCTTCACAGGGGTTGAGAATGAAAAACTGTTTTTT

clone_size: once
v_call: TRBV7-7
j_call: TRBJ1-6
cdr3_length: 15
d_call: TRBD1
cdr3_aa: CASSRDQGAVSPLHF
cdr3_nt: TGTGCCAGCAGCCGAGATCAGGGGGCGGTTTCACCCCTCCACTTT

clone_size: -
v_call: TRBV2
j_call: TRBJ1-1
cdr3_length: 14
d_call: -
cdr3_aa: CASRMGRGGTEAFF
cdr3_nt: TGTGCCAGCAGAATGGGACGCGGGGGGACTGAAGCTTTCTTT

clone_size: many
v_call: TRBV2
j_call: TRBJ1-4
cdr3_length: 13
d_call: -
cdr3_aa: CASSVGVMDQLFF
cdr3_nt: TGTGCCAGCAGTGTCGGTGTGATGGATCAACTGTTTTTT

clone_size: -
v_call: TRBV29-1
j_call: TRBJ2-7
cdr3_length: 12
d_call: -
cdr3_aa: CSVESRGYEQYF
cdr3_nt: TGCAGCGTTGAAAGCCGGGGGTACGAGCAGTACTTC

clone_size: -
v_call: TRBV2
j_call: TRBJ2-2
cdr3_length: 10
d_call: -
cdr3_aa: CASQGGELFF
cdr3_nt: TGTGCCAGTCAGGGAGGGGAGCTGTTTTTT

clone_size: -
v_call: TRBV11-3
j_call: TRBJ2-2
cdr3_length: 15
d_call: TRBD2
cdr3_aa: CASSPGGADTGELFF
cdr3_nt: TGTGCCAGCAGCCCGGGGGGGGCTGACACCGGGGAGCTGTTTTTT

clone_size: few
v_call: TRBV9
j_call: TRBJ2-5
cdr3_length: 13
d_call: TRBD1
cdr3_aa: CASSVAGTGTQYF
cdr3_nt: TGTGCCAGCAGCGTGGCAGGGACAGGGACCCAGTACTTC

clone_size: -
v_call: TRBV7-3
j_call: TRBJ2-3
cdr3_length: 14
d_call: TRBD1
cdr3_aa: CASSLSTGTDEQYF
cdr3_nt: TGTGCCAGCAGCTTAAGTACCGGGACAGATGAGCAGTATTTT

clone_size: few
v_call: TRBV7-2
j_call: TRBJ2-7
cdr3_length: 16
d_call: TRBD2
cdr3_aa: CASSLAGSGSVYEQYF
cdr3_nt: TGTGCCAGCAGCTTAGCCGGTAGCGGGAGTGTCTACGAGCAGTACTTC

clone_size: -
v_call: TRBV7-8
j_call: TRBJ1-1
cdr3_length: 14
d_call: -
cdr3_aa: CASSVRGPTTEAFF
cdr3_nt: TGTGCCAGCAGCGTGCGGGGACCGACCACTGAAGCTTTCTTT

clone_size: -
v_call: TRBV10-2
j_call: TRBJ1-1
cdr3_length: 15
d_call: -
cdr3_aa: CASSYLRAGNTEAFF
cdr3_nt: TGTGCCAGCAGTTACCTCCGGGCGGGGAACACTGAAGCTTTCTTT

clone_size: -
v_call: TRBV20-1
j_call: TRBJ2-7
cdr3_length: 12
d_call: -
cdr3_aa: CSARAPRGEQYF
cdr3_nt: TGCAGTGCTAGAGCCCCCCGGGGAGAGCAGTACTTC

clone_size: few
v_call: TRBV7-8
j_call: TRBJ2-7
cdr3_length: 14
d_call: -
cdr3_aa: CASSRGGVDYEQYF
cdr3_nt: TGCGCCAGCAGCCGAGGGGGGGTTGACTACGAGCAGTACTTC

clone_size: -
v_call: TRBV7-9
j_call: TRBJ1-4
cdr3_length: 16
d_call: -
cdr3_aa: CASSLRLGGPNEKLFF
cdr3_nt: TGTGCCAGCAGCTTACGTCTTGGAGGACCTAATGAAAAACTGTTTTTT

clone_size: -
v_call: TRBV25-1
j_call: TRBJ1-6
cdr3_length: 15
d_call: TRBD1
cdr3_aa: CASSLEQGGNSPLHF
cdr3_nt: TGTGCCAGCAGCTTAGAACAGGGGGGAAATTCACCCCTCCACTTT

clone_size: -
v_call: TRBV2
j_call: TRBJ2-7
cdr3_length: 16
d_call: TRBD2
cdr3_aa: CASRGPSGEYSYEQYF
cdr3_nt: TGTGCCAGCAGGGGCCCTAGCGGGGAGTACTCCTACGAGCAGTACTTC

clone_size: -
v_call: TRBV9
j_call: TRBJ1-6
cdr3_length: 15
d_call: TRBD1
cdr3_aa: CASSFSTGGNSPLHF
cdr3_nt: TGTGCCAGCAGCTTCTCGACAGGGGGGAATTCACCCCTCCACTTT

clone_size: -
v_call: TRBV29-1
j_call: TRBJ1-1
cdr3_length: 12
d_call: -
cdr3_aa: CSVAGLIAEAFF
cdr3_nt: TGCAGCGTTGCCGGACTGATTGCTGAAGCTTTCTTT

clone_size: -
v_call: TRBV12-3/TRBV12-4
j_call: TRBJ1-1
cdr3_length: 15
d_call: -
cdr3_aa: CASSDRQAWDTEAFF
cdr3_nt: TGTGCCAGCAGTGACCGACAAGCATGGGACACTGAAGCTTTCTTT

clone_size: few
v_call: TRBV2
j_call: TRBJ2-2
cdr3_length: 16
d_call: TRBD2
cdr3_aa: CASPGGSGRATGELFF
cdr3_nt: TGTGCCAGCCCGGGCGGTAGCGGGAGGGCCACCGGGGAGCTGTTTTTT

clone_size: -
v_call: TRBV15
j_call: TRBJ2-7
cdr3_length: 13
d_call: TRBD1
cdr3_aa: CATSARTGDEQYF
cdr3_nt: TGTGCCACCAGCGCCCGGACAGGGGACGAGCAGTACTTC

clone_size: -
v_call: TRBV29-1
j_call: TRBJ1-1
cdr3_length: 9
d_call: -
cdr3_aa: CSAGTQAFF
cdr3_nt: TGCAGCGCCGGGACACAAGCTTTCTTT

clone_size: -
v_call: TRBV29-1
j_call: TRBJ1-4
cdr3_length: 13
d_call: -
cdr3_aa: CSVMWATNEKLFF
cdr3_nt: TGCAGCGTCATGTGGGCAACTAATGAAAAACTGTTTTTT

clone_size: many
v_call: TRBV9
j_call: TRBJ1-1
cdr3_length: 13
d_call: -
cdr3_aa: CASSVARNTEAFF
cdr3_nt: TGTGCCAGCAGCGTAGCAAGGAACACTGAAGCTTTCTTT

clone_size: -
v_call: TRBV10-3
j_call: TRBJ1-5
cdr3_length: 17
d_call: TRBD1
cdr3_aa: CASSEERWTGDNQPQHF
cdr3_nt: TGTGCCAGCAGTGAAGAGCGGTGGACAGGTGACAATCAGCCCCAGCATTTT

clone_size: -
v_call: TRBV20-1
j_call: TRBJ2-5
cdr3_length: 15
d_call: TRBD2
cdr3_aa: CSANSGTSGQETQYF
cdr3_nt: TGCAGTGCCAACTCAGGGACTAGCGGACAAGAGACCCAGTACTTC

clone_size: -
v_call: TRBV10-3
j_call: TRBJ1-1
cdr3_length: 13
d_call: TRBD1
cdr3_aa: CAIRDRVSPEAFF
cdr3_nt: TGTGCCATCAGAGACAGGGTGAGCCCTGAAGCTTTCTTT

clone_size: -
v_call: TRBV11-2
j_call: TRBJ1-2
cdr3_length: 14
d_call: -
cdr3_aa: CASSRTTDNYGYTF
cdr3_nt: TGTGCCAGCAGCCGTACGACAGATAACTATGGCTACACCTTC

clone_size: -
v_call: TRBV24-1
j_call: TRBJ1-2
cdr3_length: 13
d_call: TRBD1
cdr3_aa: CAISESDRGGYTF
cdr3_nt: TGTGCCATCAGTGAGTCCGACAGGGGTGGCTACACCTTC

clone_size: -
v_call: TRBV2
j_call: TRBJ1-5
cdr3_length: 14
d_call: TRBD1
cdr3_aa: CASVLGTGDQPQHF
cdr3_nt: TGTGCCAGTGTCCTCGGGACAGGGGACCAGCCCCAGCATTTT

clone_size: few
v_call: TRBV29-1
j_call: TRBJ2-2
cdr3_length: 17
d_call: TRBD1
cdr3_aa: CSVEEGTGRHSTGELFF
cdr3_nt: TGCAGCGTTGAAGAAGGGACAGGGAGGCATAGCACCGGGGAGCTGTTTTTT

clone_size: -
v_call: TRBV7-8
j_call: TRBJ2-5
cdr3_length: 19
d_call: -
cdr3_aa: CASSQEGLRERAIGETQYF
cdr3_nt: TGTGCCAGCAGCCAAGAGGGGCTGAGGGAGAGGGCAATCGGAGAGACCCAGTACTTC

clone_size: many
v_call: TRBV29-1
j_call: TRBJ1-2
cdr3_length: 13
d_call: TRBD1
cdr3_aa: CSVQGTAAYGYTF
cdr3_nt: TGCAGCGTTCAAGGGACAGCCGCCTATGGCTACACCTTC

clone_size: -
v_call: TRBV20-1
j_call: TRBJ2-5
cdr3_length: 19
d_call: TRBD2
cdr3_aa: CSARPPSGLAGLGQETQYF
cdr3_nt: TGCAGTGCTAGACCACCCTCGGGACTAGCGGGACTGGGGCAAGAGACCCAGTACTTC

clone_size: -
v_call: TRBV4-3
j_call: TRBJ2-5
cdr3_length: 15
d_call: -
cdr3_aa: CASSQGRRRGETQYF
cdr3_nt: TGCGCCAGCAGCCAGGGCAGGCGGAGGGGAGAGACCCAGTACTTC

clone_size: few
v_call: TRBV10-3
j_call: TRBJ1-6
cdr3_length: 14
d_call: -
cdr3_aa: CASKRLHRNSPLHF
cdr3_nt: TGTGCCAGCAAGCGTCTTCACCGAAATTCACCCCTCCACTTT

clone_size: -
v_call: TRBV10-3
j_call: TRBJ2-6
cdr3_length: 20
d_call: TRBD2
cdr3_aa: CAIRGVAGGLLSSGANVLTF
cdr3_nt: TGTGCCATCAGAGGAGTAGCGGGAGGGCTTTTGTCCTCTGGGGCCAACGTCCTGACTTTC

clone_size: -
v_call: TRBV10-3
j_call: TRBJ1-6
cdr3_length: 15
d_call: -
cdr3_aa: CAITEGTGNNSPLHF
cdr3_nt: TGTGCCATCACCGAGGGTACGGGAAATAATTCACCCCTCCACTTT

clone_size: -
v_call: TRBV9
j_call: TRBJ1-2
cdr3_length: 15
d_call: TRBD1
cdr3_aa: CASSVGTGRLYGYTF
cdr3_nt: TGTGCCAGCAGCGTAGGGACAGGGCGCCTATATGGCTACACCTTC

clone_size: many
v_call: TRBV13
j_call: TRBJ1-1
cdr3_length: 12
d_call: -
cdr3_aa: CASRRINTEAFF
cdr3_nt: TGTGCCAGCAGACGTATTAACACTGAAGCTTTCTTT

clone_size: many
v_call: TRBV7-9
j_call: TRBJ1-5
cdr3_length: 14
d_call: -
cdr3_aa: CASSTTLSNQPQHF
cdr3_nt: TGTGCCAGCAGCACGACACTTAGCAATCAGCCCCAGCATTTT

clone_size: -
v_call: TRBV2
j_call: TRBJ2-2
cdr3_length: 14
d_call: -
cdr3_aa: CASESRVGAGELFF
cdr3_nt: TGTGCCAGCGAGTCGCGCGTCGGTGCCGGGGAGCTGTTTTTT

clone_size: few
v_call: TRBV2
j_call: TRBJ1-3
cdr3_length: 14
d_call: -
cdr3_aa: CASITWGVGNTIYF
cdr3_nt: TGTGCCAGCATTACCTGGGGAGTCGGAAACACCATATATTTT

clone_size: few
v_call: TRBV7-9
j_call: TRBJ2-7
cdr3_length: 15
d_call: TRBD1
cdr3_aa: CASSLVDRDPYEQYF
cdr3_nt: TGTGCCAGCAGCTTAGTTGACAGGGACCCCTACGAGCAGTACTTC

clone_size: once
v_call: TRBV5-1
j_call: TRBJ2-2
cdr3_length: 13
d_call: -
cdr3_aa: CASSYQRFWELFF
cdr3_nt: TGCGCCAGCAGCTACCAGCGGTTTTGGGAGCTGTTTTTT

clone_size: once
v_call: TRBV7-9
j_call: TRBJ2-6
cdr3_length: 11
d_call: TRBD1
cdr3_aa: CASSLRGTGIF
cdr3_nt: TGTGCCAGCAGCTTACGTGGGACAGGGATTTTC

clone_size: -
v_call: TRBV4-1
j_call: TRBJ1-2
cdr3_length: 14
d_call: -
cdr3_aa: CASSQDVSGWGYTF
cdr3_nt: TGCGCCAGCAGCCAAGATGTGAGCGGGTGGGGCTACACCTTC

clone_size: many
v_call: TRBV5-1
j_call: TRBJ1-1
cdr3_length: 15
d_call: -
cdr3_aa: CASSLATGQYTEAFF
cdr3_nt: TGCGCCAGCAGCTTGGCAACTGGACAGTACACTGAAGCTTTCTTT

clone_size: -
v_call: TRBV7-9
j_call: TRBJ2-2
cdr3_length: 15
d_call: TRBD2
cdr3_aa: CASSLSGGATGELFF
cdr3_nt: TGTGCCAGCAGCCTTTCGGGGGGGGCCACCGGGGAGCTGTTTTTT

clone_size: many
v_call: TRBV15
j_call: TRBJ1-6
cdr3_length: 11
d_call: -
cdr3_aa: CATRTYSPLHF
cdr3_nt: TGTGCCACCAGGACATATTCACCCCTCCACTTT

clone_size: many
v_call: TRBV24-1
j_call: TRBJ1-2
cdr3_length: 14
d_call: -
cdr3_aa: CATSDSSQNYGYTF
cdr3_nt: TGTGCCACCAGTGATTCGTCACAGAACTATGGCTACACCTTC

clone_size: many
v_call: TRBV11-1
j_call: TRBJ2-7
cdr3_length: 14
d_call: -
cdr3_aa: CASSQAGQSYEQYF
cdr3_nt: TGTGCCAGCAGCCAAGCTGGACAGTCCTACGAGCAGTACTTC